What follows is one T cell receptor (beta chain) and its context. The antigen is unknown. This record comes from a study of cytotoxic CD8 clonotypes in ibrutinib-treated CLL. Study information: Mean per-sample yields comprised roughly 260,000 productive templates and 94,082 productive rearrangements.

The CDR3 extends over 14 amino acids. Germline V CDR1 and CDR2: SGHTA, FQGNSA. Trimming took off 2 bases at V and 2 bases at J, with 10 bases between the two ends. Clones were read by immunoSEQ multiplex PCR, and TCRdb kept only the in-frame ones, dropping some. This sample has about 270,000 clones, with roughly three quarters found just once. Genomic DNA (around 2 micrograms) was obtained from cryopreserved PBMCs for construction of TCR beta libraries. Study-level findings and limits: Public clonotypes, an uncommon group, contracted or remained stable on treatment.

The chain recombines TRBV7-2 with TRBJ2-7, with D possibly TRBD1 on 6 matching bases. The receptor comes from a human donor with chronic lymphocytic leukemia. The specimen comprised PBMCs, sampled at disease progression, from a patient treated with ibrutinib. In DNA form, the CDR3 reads TGTGCCAGCAGCTTAATGTCAGGGGCCTACGAGCAGTACTTC. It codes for CASSLMSGAYEQYF.